This TCR beta chain came from a study of beta chain features in type 1 diabetes. This CDR3 comprises 18 residues. V lost 3 bases, J lost 3 bases, and 21 bases lay in between. The V gene's germline CDR1 is MGHDK and CDR2 SYGVNS. Sequenced material consisted of expressed TCRB transcripts (all of the isolated RNA was reverse transcribed). Only in-frame clones appear in the TCRdb table, and some are missing; sequencing was by immunoSEQ multiplex PCR. The sample shows 300,000 to 400,000 clones, about 12% of them seen only once. The sequenced sample was naive CD4+ T cells from blood. This receptor was taken from a man younger than 35 in good health. The chain uses TRBV25-1 and TRBJ1-3; weak D call: TRBD1 (5 bases). The CDR3 nucleotides are TGTGCCAGCAGTGATTACCCCGGGGGGGGGTTGGATGGAAACACCATATATTTT. Protein product: CASSDYPGGGLDGNTIYF. The whole variable domain, filled in from reference TRBV25-1 and TRBJ1-3, reads EADIYQTPRYLVIGTGKKITLECSQTMGHDKMYWYQQDPGMELHLIHYSYGVNSTEKGDLSSESTVSRIRTEHFPLTLESARPSHTSQYLCASSDYPGGGLDGNTIYFGEGSWLTVV.